This T cell receptor beta chain stems from a study of T cells in localized non-small cell lung cancer. General study points: Appearance in adjacent lung was seen for a median approximately 59 of the top 100 tumor clones. Peak T cell clonality was found in uninvolved adjacent lung, exceeding tumor.

On this clone itself: The target antigen is unknown.

This CDR3 has 15 residues. Between the trimmed V and J ends, which lost 1 base and 0 bases, there was a span of 7 bases. Germline V gene data show CDR1 as SGHVS and CDR2 as FQNEAQ. Data came from immunoSEQ multiplex PCR; TCRdb stores just in-frame clones and leaves some out. The data show roughly 15,000 clones, approximately 85% seen once. The rearrangement links TRBV7-8 to TRBJ2-4, with unresolved D. The specimen was peripheral blood, collected before any cancer treatment. The origin of this receptor is a woman aged 35-75 years with stage I lung adenocarcinoma. The CDR3 sequence is CASSLVYSAKNIQYF. CDR3 DNA sequence: TGTGCCAGCAGCTTAGTCTACTCAGCCAAAAACATTCAGTACTTC.